Listed below are T cell receptor beta chains from one sample, sequenced in a study of CD8+CD57+ T cells in acquired aplastic anemia. TCRdb redid the calling of the reads with MiXCR, one entry per CDR3 protein. This sample has approximately 260,000 distinct CDR3 sequences; roughly 82% occur once, and the top ten carry roughly two fifths. The specimen sequenced was sorted CD4+, CD8+, or CD8+CD57+ T cells (not recorded which) from PBMCs. All receptors come from a human donor with aplastic anemia. The CDR3 runs from the conserved cysteine through the conserved F or W. D genes are given only for firm matches. Expanded clones are given a class, and other clones once, few, many or no size at all.

d_call: -; v_call: TRBV7-3; j_call: TRBJ1-2; clone_size: once; cdr3_aa: CASSLEREANETQYTF; cdr3_nt: TGTGCCAGCAGCTTGGAGAGGGAGGCAAACGAGACTCAGTACACCTTC
d_call: -; v_call: TRBV29-1; j_call: TRBJ1-5; clone_size: few; cdr3_aa: CSVADWNQPQHF; cdr3_nt: TGCAGCGTTGCGGACTGGAATCAGCCCCAGCATTTT
d_call: -; v_call: TRBV15; j_call: TRBJ2-5; clone_size: -; cdr3_aa: CATSRERGFQQYF; cdr3_nt: TGTGCCACCAGCCGAGAGAGAGGTTTCCAGCAGTACTTC
d_call: -; v_call: TRBV19; j_call: TRBJ2-1; clone_size: -; cdr3_aa: CASSTGGAYNEQFF; cdr3_nt: TGTGCCAGTTCTACCGGGGGAGCCTACAATGAGCAGTTCTTC
d_call: -; v_call: TRBV7-9; j_call: TRBJ2-1; clone_size: -; cdr3_aa: CASSPDNYNEQFF; cdr3_nt: TGTGCCAGCAGCCCCGACAACTACAATGAGCAGTTCTTC
d_call: TRBD1; v_call: TRBV7-7; j_call: TRBJ1-6; clone_size: -; cdr3_aa: CSPRIRDRVDSPLHF; cdr3_nt: TGTTCTCCTAGGATCCGGGACAGGGTTGATTCACCCCTCCACTTT
d_call: -; v_call: TRBV10-3; j_call: TRBJ2-7; clone_size: few; cdr3_aa: CAISGERAEQYF; cdr3_nt: TGTGCCATCAGTGGTGAAAGGGCCGAGCAGTACTTC
d_call: -; v_call: TRBV5-1; j_call: TRBJ2-1; clone_size: -; cdr3_aa: CASSDYGRNTQDEQFF; cdr3_nt: TGCGCCAGCAGCGATTACGGCAGAAACACTCAGGATGAGCAGTTCTTC
d_call: TRBD1; v_call: TRBV11-3; j_call: TRBJ2-1; clone_size: -; cdr3_aa: CASTFNNAQGIHEQFF; cdr3_nt: TGTGCCAGCACCTTCAATAATGCACAGGGGATACATGAGCAGTTCTTC
d_call: TRBD2; v_call: TRBV6-1; j_call: TRBJ2-1; clone_size: -; cdr3_aa: CASSGTSPSNEQFF; cdr3_nt: TGTGCCAGTTCCGGGACTAGCCCTAGCAATGAGCAGTTCTTC
d_call: -; v_call: TRBV15; j_call: TRBJ2-5; clone_size: -; cdr3_aa: CATSRAGEYQETQYF; cdr3_nt: TGTGCCACCAGCAGAGCAGGGGAGTACCAAGAGACCCAGTACTTC
d_call: TRBD1; v_call: TRBV9; j_call: TRBJ2-3; clone_size: -; cdr3_aa: CASGTGGEKLFFF; cdr3_nt: TGTGCCAGCGGGACAGGGGGCGAAAAACTGTTTTTTTTT
d_call: -; v_call: TRBV11-2; j_call: TRBJ1-1; clone_size: -; cdr3_aa: CASSLDVPLITEAFF; cdr3_nt: TGTGCCAGCAGCTTAGATGTGCCCCTAATCACTGAAGCTTTCTTT
d_call: -; v_call: TRBV7-9; j_call: TRBJ2-1; clone_size: -; cdr3_aa: CASSPKRLEECFGQFF; cdr3_nt: TGTGCCAGCAGCCCTAAAAGACTCGAGGAGTGCTTTGGGCAGTTCTTC
d_call: -; v_call: TRBV6-5; j_call: TRBJ1-2; clone_size: -; cdr3_aa: CASSFGYYGYTF; cdr3_nt: TGTGCCAGCAGTTTTGGTTACTATGGCTACACCTTC
d_call: -; v_call: TRBV6-4; j_call: TRBJ2-3; clone_size: -; cdr3_aa: CASSDSDVGADTQYF; cdr3_nt: TGTGCCAGCAGTGACTCAGACGTAGGGGCAGATACGCAGTATTTT
d_call: -; v_call: TRBV7-9; j_call: TRBJ1-2; clone_size: -; cdr3_aa: CASSLAGGPVAQDYTF; cdr3_nt: TGTGCCAGCAGCTTGGCGGGAGGCCCCGTTGCGCAGGATTACACCTTC
d_call: -; v_call: TRBV7-3; j_call: TRBJ2-5; clone_size: -; cdr3_aa: CASSRGGKQETQNF; cdr3_nt: TGTGCCAGCAGCAGAGGCGGGAAGCAAGAGACCCAGAACTTC
d_call: -; v_call: TRBV29-1; j_call: TRBJ1-1; clone_size: -; cdr3_aa: CTITLVTEAFF; cdr3_nt: TGCACCATTACCCTGGTTACTGAAGCTTTCTTC
d_call: -; v_call: TRBV7-3; j_call: TRBJ2-2; clone_size: -; cdr3_aa: CASSLTGGAGYGYF; cdr3_nt: TGTGCCAGCAGCTTGACGGGGGGCGCCGGCTATGGCTATTTT
d_call: -; v_call: TRBV20-1; j_call: TRBJ2-7; clone_size: -; cdr3_aa: CSASSWGRKRGYEQYF; cdr3_nt: TGCAGTGCCAGTAGTTGGGGACGCAAGAGGGGCTACGAGCAGTACTTC
d_call: -; v_call: TRBV9; j_call: TRBJ2-5; clone_size: -; cdr3_aa: CASSRVPGELTFGF; cdr3_nt: TGTGCCAGCAGCAGAGTACCCGGGGAGCTGACCTTTGGCTTC
d_call: TRBD2; v_call: TRBV7-8; j_call: TRBJ2-2; clone_size: few; cdr3_aa: CASSLAGGTGELFF; cdr3_nt: TGTGCCAGCAGCTTGGCGGGGGGCACCGGGGAGCTGTTTTTT
d_call: -; v_call: TRBV2; j_call: TRBJ1-1; clone_size: -; cdr3_aa: CASSGAGGTNTEAFF; cdr3_nt: TGTGCCAGCAGTGGGGCGGGGGGGACGAACACTGAAGCGTTCTTT
d_call: TRBD1; v_call: TRBV7-3; j_call: TRBJ1-1; clone_size: -; cdr3_aa: CASRPGQAGTEAFF; cdr3_nt: TGTGCCAGCAGACCAGGACAGGCGGGGACTGAAGCTTTCTTT
d_call: -; v_call: TRBV10-2; j_call: TRBJ2-7; clone_size: -; cdr3_aa: CASSEKGAYEQYF; cdr3_nt: TGCGCCAGCAGTGAAAAGGGGGCCTACGAGCAGTACTTC
d_call: -; v_call: TRBV20-1; j_call: TRBJ1-5; clone_size: -; cdr3_aa: CSARRSRREKDNQPQHF; cdr3_nt: TGCAGTGCTAGAAGAAGTCGCAGGGAAAAGGACAATCAGCCCCAGCATTTT
d_call: -; v_call: TRBV5-1; j_call: TRBJ2-3; clone_size: -; cdr3_aa: CASRTPGSTDTQYF; cdr3_nt: TGCGCCAGCCGTACTCCTGGCAGTACAGATACGCAGTATTTT
d_call: -; v_call: TRBV9; j_call: TRBJ2-1; clone_size: -; cdr3_aa: CASSARTGNTGGRNYNEQFF; cdr3_nt: TGTGCCAGCAGCGCCCGGACAGGGAACACCGGGGGGCGGAACTACAATGAGCAGTTCTTC
d_call: -; v_call: TRBV2; j_call: TRBJ2-2; clone_size: -; cdr3_aa: CASGDGSTGKLFF; cdr3_nt: TGTGCCAGCGGGGACGGGAGCACAGGGAAGCTGTTTTTT
d_call: -; v_call: TRBV2; j_call: TRBJ2-7; clone_size: few; cdr3_aa: CASSEGREQYF; cdr3_nt: TGTGCCAGCAGTGAGGGACGCGAGCAGTACTTC
d_call: -; v_call: TRBV7-9; j_call: TRBJ2-5; clone_size: -; cdr3_aa: CASSSSATQYFGPQYF; cdr3_nt: -
d_call: -; v_call: TRBV7-8; j_call: TRBJ1-2; clone_size: -; cdr3_aa: CASSLARDPDTHDYTF; cdr3_nt: TGTGCCAGCAGCTTGGCGAGGGATCCCGATACGCATGATTACACCTTC
d_call: -; v_call: TRBV9; j_call: TRBJ2-3; clone_size: -; cdr3_aa: CASSVGGRSTDTQQYF; cdr3_nt: TGTGCCAGCAGCGTAGGGGGGCGGAGCACAGATACGCAGCAGTATTTT
d_call: TRBD1; v_call: TRBV10-3; j_call: TRBJ1-6; clone_size: few; cdr3_aa: CAIRQQTGDNSPLHF; cdr3_nt: TGTGCCATCAGGCAACAGACAGGGGACAATTCACCCCTCCACTTT
d_call: -; v_call: TRBV7-6; j_call: TRBJ2-3; clone_size: few; cdr3_aa: CASSLAGGHDTLHF; cdr3_nt: TGTGCCAGCAGCTTAGCCGGAGGTCACGATACCCTCCATTTT
d_call: TRBD2; v_call: TRBV7-3; j_call: TRBJ2-3; clone_size: -; cdr3_aa: CASSLHSIRTSGTGGTDTQYF; cdr3_nt: TGCGCCAGCAGCTTGCATTCAATCAGGACTAGCGGGACGGGGGGCACAGATACGCAGTATTTT
d_call: TRBD2; v_call: TRBV19; j_call: TRBJ2-7; clone_size: -; cdr3_aa: CASSSGSSYEQYF; cdr3_nt: TGTGCCAGTAGTAGCGGGAGCTCCTACGAGCAGTACTTC
d_call: -; v_call: TRBV5-5; j_call: TRBJ1-2; clone_size: -; cdr3_aa: CASSSSYGTDYGYTF; cdr3_nt: TGTGCCAGCAGCTCTTCATACGGGACGGATTACGGCTACACCTTC
d_call: TRBD1; v_call: TRBV7-3; j_call: TRBJ2-3; clone_size: -; cdr3_aa: CASSAWTGPQETQYF; cdr3_nt: TGTGCCAGCAGCGCCTGGACAGGGCCCCAAGAGACCCAGTATTTT
d_call: -; v_call: TRBV7-6; j_call: TRBJ2-7; clone_size: -; cdr3_aa: CASSLSQGGNSYEQYF; cdr3_nt: TGTGCCAGCAGCTTATCTCAGGGAGGTAACTCCTACGAGCAGTACTTC
d_call: -; v_call: TRBV11-2; j_call: TRBJ1-5; clone_size: -; cdr3_aa: CASSLDGREPQHF; cdr3_nt: TGTGCCAGCAGCCTAGATGGCAGGGAGCCCCAGCATTTT
d_call: TRBD1; v_call: TRBV7-2; j_call: TRBJ1-2; clone_size: -; cdr3_aa: CASSLDRGALSSYTF; cdr3_nt: TGTGCCAGCAGCTTGGACAGGGGTGCTCTTTCGAGCTATACCTTC
d_call: TRBD2; v_call: TRBV9; j_call: TRBJ2-1; clone_size: -; cdr3_aa: CASGVAGDSSELFF; cdr3_nt: TGTGCCAGCGGAGTAGCGGGGGACTCTTCTGAGTTGTTCTTC
d_call: -; v_call: TRBV7-3; j_call: TRBJ2-1; clone_size: -; cdr3_aa: CASSLRGGGKHNEQFF; cdr3_nt: TGTGCCAGCAGCTTGCGGGGTGGCGGAAAGCATAATGAGCAGTTCTTC
d_call: TRBD2; v_call: TRBV7-9; j_call: TRBJ2-2; clone_size: few; cdr3_aa: CASSPRETGELFF; cdr3_nt: TGTGCCAGCAGCCCGCGGGAGACCGGGGAGCTGTTTTTT
d_call: -; v_call: TRBV7-9; j_call: TRBJ1-1; clone_size: once; cdr3_aa: CAGQGSRETQYFAFF; cdr3_nt: -
d_call: TRBD1; v_call: TRBV7-9; j_call: TRBJ2-7; clone_size: -; cdr3_aa: CASTGTGGVFHEQYF; cdr3_nt: TGTGCCAGCACAGGGACAGGGGGCGTCTTCCACGAGCAGTACTTC
d_call: -; v_call: TRBV2; j_call: TRBJ2-5; clone_size: -; cdr3_aa: CASKEGWNQETQYF; cdr3_nt: TGTGCCAGCAAGGAGGGCTGGAACCAAGAGACCCAGTACTTC
d_call: -; v_call: TRBV11-3; j_call: TRBJ2-3; clone_size: -; cdr3_aa: CASSLDLTGIDTRYF; cdr3_nt: TGTGCCAGCAGCTTAGATCTGACAGGAATAGATACGCGGTATTTT
d_call: -; v_call: TRBV19; j_call: TRBJ2-1; clone_size: -; cdr3_aa: CASSITGYNEQFF; cdr3_nt: TGTGCCAGTAGTATAACGGGGTACAATGAGCAGTTCTTC